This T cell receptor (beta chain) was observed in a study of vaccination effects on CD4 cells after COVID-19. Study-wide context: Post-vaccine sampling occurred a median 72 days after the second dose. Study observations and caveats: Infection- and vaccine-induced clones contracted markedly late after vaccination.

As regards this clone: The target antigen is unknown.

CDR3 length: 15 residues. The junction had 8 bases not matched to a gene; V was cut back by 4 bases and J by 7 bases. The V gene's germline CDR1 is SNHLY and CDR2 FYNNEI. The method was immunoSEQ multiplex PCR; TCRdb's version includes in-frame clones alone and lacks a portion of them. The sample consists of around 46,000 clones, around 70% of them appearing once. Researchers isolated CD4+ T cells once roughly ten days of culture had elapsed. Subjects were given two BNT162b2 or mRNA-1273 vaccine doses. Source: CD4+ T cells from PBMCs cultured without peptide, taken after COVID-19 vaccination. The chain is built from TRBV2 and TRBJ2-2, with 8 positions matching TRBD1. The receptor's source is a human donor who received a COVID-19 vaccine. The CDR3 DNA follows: TGTGCCAGCAGTGTCCAGGGGGCGAGGGTCGGGGAGCTGTTTTTT. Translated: CASSVQGARVGELFF.